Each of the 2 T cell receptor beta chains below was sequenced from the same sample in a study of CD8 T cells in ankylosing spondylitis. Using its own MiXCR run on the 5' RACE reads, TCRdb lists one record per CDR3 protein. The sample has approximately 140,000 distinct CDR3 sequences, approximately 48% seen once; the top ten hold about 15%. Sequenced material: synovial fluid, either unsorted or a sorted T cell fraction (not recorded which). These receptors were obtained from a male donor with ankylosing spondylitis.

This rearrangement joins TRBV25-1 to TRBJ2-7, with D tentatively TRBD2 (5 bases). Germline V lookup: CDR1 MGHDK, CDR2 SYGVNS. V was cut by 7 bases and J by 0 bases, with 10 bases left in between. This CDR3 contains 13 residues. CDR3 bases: TGTGCCAGCAAGGACTTAAGCTCCTACGAGCAGTACTTC. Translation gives CASKDLSSYEQYF.

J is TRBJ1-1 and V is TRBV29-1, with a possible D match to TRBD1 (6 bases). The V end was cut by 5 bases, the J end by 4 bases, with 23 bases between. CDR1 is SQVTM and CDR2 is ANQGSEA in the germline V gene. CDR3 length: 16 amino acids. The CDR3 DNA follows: TGCAGCGTTACGACCCCGGGACACCTCTGGGGCACTGAAGCTTTCTTT. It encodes CSVTTPGHLWGTEAFF.